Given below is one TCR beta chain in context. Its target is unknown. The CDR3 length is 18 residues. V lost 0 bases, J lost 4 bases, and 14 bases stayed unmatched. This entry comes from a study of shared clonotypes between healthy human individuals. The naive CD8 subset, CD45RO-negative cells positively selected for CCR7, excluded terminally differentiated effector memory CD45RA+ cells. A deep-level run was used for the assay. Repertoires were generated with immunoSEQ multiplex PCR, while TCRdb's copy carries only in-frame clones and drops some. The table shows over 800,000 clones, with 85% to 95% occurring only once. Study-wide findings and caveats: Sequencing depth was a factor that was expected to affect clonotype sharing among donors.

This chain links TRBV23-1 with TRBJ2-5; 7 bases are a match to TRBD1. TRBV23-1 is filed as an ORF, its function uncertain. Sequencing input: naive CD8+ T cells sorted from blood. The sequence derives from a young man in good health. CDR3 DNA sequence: TGCGCCAGCAGTCAATCCCTCCCGGACAGGTTCCTTGGAGAGACCCAGTACTTC. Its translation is CASSQSLPDRFLGETQYF.